What follows are 30 T cell receptor beta chains derived from one specimen sequenced in a study of breast tumors, draining lymph nodes, adjacent tissues (dated by TCRdb to 2016 to 2017). Lymph node samples came from the axillary draining lymph nodes of breast cancer patients. The library relied on multiplex PCR. The sequencer was an Illumina HiSeq 2000. TCRdb passed the public sequencing reads through fastp at Q25 and MiXCR, retaining productive beta sequences. Every entry covers one CDR3 protein and lists the most common genes and DNA from its rows. This sample gives 65,000 to 80,000 distinct CDR3 sequences in total; about 20% of them show up just once. Around 2.4% of the sample lies in the top ten. The source material was axillary lymph node tissue. These receptors came from a female donor with breast cancer. Some clones in this sample may be carry-over from other donors' samples.

This clonotype was recorded many times. This sequence joins TRBV2 and TRBJ2-1; D call uncertain. CDR1 is SNHLY and CDR2 is FYNNEI in the germline V gene. The CDR3 is 11 residues long. With 6 bases removed from V and 4 bases from J, the gap between germline ends came to 4 bases. This CDR3 reads CASRQYNEQFF. The CDR3 DNA reads TGTGCCAGCAGACAATACAATGAGCAGTTCTTC.

The chain combines TRBV3-1 with TRBJ2-3, with D possibly TRBD2 on 6 matching bases. CDR1 LGHDT and CDR2 YNNKEL come from the germline V gene (reference sequence). V lost 3 bases to trimming and J lost 1 base, with 11 bases between them. The CDR3 totals 15 residues. This CDR3 is CASSQELAGTDTQYF. Written as DNA, the CDR3 is TGTGCCAGCAGCCAGGAATTAGCGGGCACAGATACGCAGTATTTT.

There are many counts of this clonotype. The rearrangement joins TRBV11-2 to TRBJ1-4; 10 bases match TRBD1. CDR3 length: 15 amino acids. Germline V gives CDR1 SGHAT, CDR2 FQNNGV. V lost 1 base to trimming and J lost 10 bases; unmatched junction nucleotides: 6. CDR3 residues: CASSLAGTGVRKLFF. Written as DNA, the CDR3 is TGTGCCAGCAGCTTAGCCGGGACAGGGGTCCGAAAACTGTTTTTT.

The table lists this clonotype with many counts. This chain connects TRBV15 to TRBJ1-4; 8 bases map to TRBD1. Trimming took 8 bases from V and 8 from J; bases not matched to a gene: 7. The length of the CDR3 is 13 residues. CDR1 and CDR2 from the germline V gene are LNHNV and YYDKDF (reference sequence). The CDR3 DNA reads as TGTGCCACCCGGACAGGGACGGGAGAAAAACTGTTTTTT. Its translation: CATRTGTGEKLFF. The entire variable domain, with the rest obtained from reference TRBV15 and TRBJ1-4, is as follows: DAMVIQNPRYQVTQFGKPVTLSCSQTLNHNVMYWYQQKSSQAPKLLFHYYDKDFNNEADTPDNFQSRRPNTSFCFLDIRSPGLGDTAMYLCATRTGTGEKLFFGSGTQLSVL.

This clonotype was detected ten times or more. The CDR3 nucleotides read TGTGCCACCAGTGACGTACCCGGGAGGGGGTCCTATGGCTACACCTTC. This sequence encodes CATSDVPGRGSYGYTF. This chain joins TRBV24-1 and TRBJ1-2; TRBD1 is a possible D gene (6 bases). CDR1 and CDR2 from the germline V gene are KGHDR and SFDVKD. Trimming took off 4 bases at V and 4 bases at J, with 18 bases between the two ends. This CDR3 has 16 amino acids.

At least ten counts were recorded for this clonotype. The genes are TRBV7-2 and TRBJ2-2, with 12 bases lining up with TRBD2. V was clipped by 4 bases and J by 5 bases; unmatched bases: 2. The CDR3 has 15 amino acids. CDR1 and CDR2 (germline): SGHTA, FQGNSA. The CDR3 sequence is CASSWGLAGTGELFF. For the CDR3, the DNA is TGTGCCAGCAGCTGGGGACTAGCGGGTACCGGGGAGCTGTTTTTT. The whole variable domain, filled in from reference TRBV7-2 and TRBJ2-2, reads GAGVSQSPSNKVTEKGKDVELRCDPISGHTALYWYRQSLGQGLEFLIYFQGNSAPDKSGLPSDRFSAERTGGSVSTLTIQRTQQEDSAVYLCASSWGLAGTGELFFGEGSRLTVL.

Remarks on this clonotype: One base away lies a much larger clone, so this may be a sequencing read error. In this CDR3 the conserved last residue, phenylalanine or tryptophan, is missing, so a read error is likely. The rearrangement joins TRBV15 to TRBJ1-5; unclear D gene. The V end lost 0 bases, the J end lost 6 bases, and 6 bases lay between the germline ends. Germline V gives CDR1 LNHNV, CDR2 YYDKDF (reference sequence). The CDR3 has 13 residues. The CDR3 sequence is CATSRDPVQPQHI. CDR3 bases: TGTGCCACCAGCAGAGATCCGGTTCAGCCCCAGCATATT.

The table lists this clonotype with many counts. The rearrangement links TRBV2 to TRBJ2-6; weak D call: TRBD1 (6 bases). CDR3 length: 17 residues. V dropped 2 bases and J dropped 2 bases, with 13 bases sitting between them. The germline V gene encodes CDR1 SNHLY and CDR2 FYNNEI. In DNA form, the CDR3 reads TGTGCCAGCAGTGAAATGAGAGGGGGTACTGGGGCCAACGTCCTGACTTTC. Encoded protein: CASSEMRGGTGANVLTF.

The sample holds many counts of this clonotype. The chain joins TRBV2 to TRBJ1-6; unclear D gene. The CDR3 has 14 amino acids. Trimming took off 6 bases at V and 7 bases at J, with 13 bases between the two ends. From germline, CDR1 is SNHLY and CDR2 FYNNEI. CDR3 sequence reads: CASSAGFSNSPLHF. In DNA, the CDR3 is TGTGCCAGCAGCGCCGGGTTTTCGAATTCACCCCTCCACTTT.

This rearrangement joins TRBV20-1 to TRBJ1-1; TRBD1 matches 8 bases. Germline CDR1 and CDR2: DFQATT and SNEGSKA (reference sequence). J was trimmed by 7 bases and V by 3 bases; bases with no gene match: 7. The CDR3 has 13 amino acids. This CDR3 is CSARADRGFEAFF. CDR3 bases: TGCAGTGCTAGGGCCGACAGGGGCTTTGAAGCTTTCTTT.

The chain links TRBV28 to TRBJ1-2, with TRBD1 matching 10 bases. Germline lookup yields CDR1 MDHEN and CDR2 SYDVKM. Losses at the gene ends were 8 bases for V and 2 bases for J; bases not matched to a gene: 11. This CDR3 has 16 amino acids. CDR3: CASARDRGRPNYGYTF. In nucleotides, the CDR3 is TGTGCCAGCGCACGCGACAGGGGGCGACCGAACTATGGCTACACCTTC.

The chain combines TRBV4-1 with TRBJ2-1, with D hard to call. The germline gives CDR1 MGHRA, CDR2 YSYEKL. Trimming left V 1 base short and J 10 bases short, with 14 bases between. The CDR3 totals 14 residues. The CDR3 reads CASSQASLAGEQFF. The CDR3 DNA reads TGCGCCAGCAGCCAAGCCTCCTTAGCAGGCGAGCAGTTCTTC.

This clonotype was seen ten or more times. The rearrangement joins TRBV7-6 to TRBJ2-7; 9 nucleotides match TRBD1. Looked up from germline, CDR1 is SGHVS and CDR2 is FNYEAQ. J was trimmed by 9 bases and V by 0 bases; bases with no gene match: 12. The length of the CDR3 is 16 residues. Here the CDR3 DNA reads TGTGCCAGCAGCTTAGCGCCTCCGGGACAGGGAGAGCGGCAGTACTTC. It encodes CASSLAPPGQGERQYF. Based on the CDR3 plus reference TRBV7-6 and TRBJ2-7, the full variable domain is GAGVSQSPRYKVTKRGQDVALRCDPISGHVSLYWYRQALGQGPEFLTYFNYEAQQDKSGLPNDRFSAERPEGSISTLTIQRTEQRDSAMYRCASSLAPPGQGERQYFGPGTRLTVT.

This clonotype was counted at least ten times. The chain couples TRBV7-3 to TRBJ2-1; 7 bases are a match to TRBD1. The germline gives CDR1 SGHTA, CDR2 FQGTGA. The V gene end was trimmed by 2 bases and the J gene end by 5 bases; junction bases not matched to a gene: 9. This CDR3 is 16 amino acids long. The CDR3 DNA is TGTGCCAGCAGCTTATTAGTAGGGGGCGGAAACAATGAGCAGTTCTTC. This gives the protein CASSLLVGGGNNEQFF.

The chain carries TRBV12-3 or TRBV12-4 and TRBJ2-2, with 9 bases identical to TRBD2. V shed 1 base, J shed 0 bases, and the junction held 6 bases outside the gene matches. CDR3 size: 18 residues. The CDR3 region has the DNA TGTGCCAGCAGTTTAGGGCTAGCGGGAAACCCGAACACCGGGGAGCTGTTTTTT. Translation gives CASSLGLAGNPNTGELFF.

This clonotype was observed many times. The chain is built from TRBV4-1 and TRBJ2-5; TRBD1 is a possible D gene (6 bases). The CDR3 spans 16 residues. Germline V CDR1 and CDR2: MGHRA, YSYEKL. V was cut by 0 bases and J by 0 bases, with 11 bases left in between. For the CDR3, the DNA is TGCGCCAGCAGCCAAGATCAGGCAGGGGACCAAGAGACCCAGTACTTC. Translating it yields CASSQDQAGDQETQYF.

Note on this clonotype: This sequence may be a read error, since a much larger clone differs from it by one base. In DNA, the CDR3 is TGTGCCAGCAGCTTCACGACAGGAAAAGAGACCCAGTACTTC. Translated: CASSFTTGKETQYF. The J gene is TRBJ2-5, the V gene TRBV11-3, with D possibly being TRBD1 (6 bases). Trimming cost V 3 bases and J 3 bases, with 11 bases left between them. Germline values: CDR1 SGHNT, CDR2 YENEEA. The CDR3 is made up of 14 amino acids.

Ten or more counts support this clonotype. CDR3 coding DNA: TGTGCCAGCAGCCAAGATTCAAGCGGGAATACAGATACGCAGTATTTT. Residues: CASSQDSSGNTDTQYF. V usage is TRBV4-2 and J usage is TRBJ2-3, with TRBD2 matching 7 bases. V shed 0 bases, J shed 3 bases, and the junction held 6 bases outside the gene matches. The CDR3 contains 16 residues. Germline V gene data show CDR1 as LGHNA and CDR2 as YNFKEQ.

This clonotype was seen many times. This chain links TRBV11-2 with TRBJ2-3; the D is unclear. The CDR3 is made up of 15 amino acids. Germline-derived CDR1 and CDR2 are SGHAT and FQNNGV. Trimming cost V 3 bases and J 6 bases, with 16 bases left between them. CDR3 nucleotide sequence: TGTGCCAGCAGCTTCAGATCGCGTTGGTCGGATACGCAGTATTTT. This gives the protein CASSFRSRWSDTQYF.

Comment on this clonotype: Mismatch with germline at one junction end may stem from a read error. The chain recombines TRBV6-1 with TRBJ1-2; D is possibly TRBD1 (5 bases). The CDR3 runs 16 residues. Germline-derived CDR1 and CDR2 are MNHNS and SASEGT. DNA of the CDR3: TGTGCCAGCAGTGAAGTCGGGCAGGGAGGGCCATATGGCGACACCTTC. Its translation is CASSEVGQGGPYGDTF.

The J gene is TRBJ2-1, the V gene TRBV6-2 or TRBV6-3; tentative D call: TRBD2 (7 bases). Germline CDR1 and CDR2: MNHEY and SVGEGT. The CDR3 contains 15 residues. Trimming left V 7 bases short and J 4 bases short, with 17 bases between. The CDR3 bases are TGTGCCAGCACCTCACCGGGGGGCAGGTACAATGAGCAGTTCTTC. Translation gives CASTSPGGRYNEQFF.

This clonotype showed up just once. This may stem from a read error, because a much larger clone lies one nucleotide away. The chain couples TRBV3-1 to TRBJ2-5, with 13 nucleotides matching TRBD2. CDR1 LGHDT and CDR2 YNNKEL come from the germline V gene (reference sequence). The CDR3 runs to 15 residues. Here the CDR3 reads CASGQGLAGQETQYF. CDR3 sequence (DNA): TGTGCCAGCGGCCAGGGACTAGCGGGACAAGAGACCCAGTACTTC.

This clonotype has at least ten counts. The chain uses TRBV7-2 and TRBJ1-6; no firm D call. Trimming shortened V by 0 bases and J by 12 bases, and 6 bases separated the two germline ends. The CDR3 length is 12 residues. Germline V gives CDR1 SGHTA, CDR2 FQGNSA. CDR3 region: CASSLAVEPLHF. CDR3 bases: TGTGCCAGCAGCTTAGCGGTTGAACCCCTCCACTTT. Filled out from reference TRBV7-2 and TRBJ1-6, the complete variable domain reads GAGVSQSPSNKVTEKGKDVELRCDPISGHTALYWYRQSLGQGLEFLIYFQGNSAPDKSGLPSDRFSAERTGGSVSTLTIQRTQQEDSAVYLCASSLAVEPLHFGNGTRLTVT.

The V gene is TRBV2, the J gene TRBJ2-3; D call uncertain. Trimming stripped 6 bases from V and 1 base from J, with 20 bases between. Per the germline V gene, CDR1 is SNHLY and CDR2 is FYNNEI. The CDR3 is 17 residues long. The DNA of the CDR3 is TGTGCCAGCAGGCAGGCTAGTAAGGGTATAGGCACAGATACGCAGTATTTT. Its protein product is CASRQASKGIGTDTQYF.

A remark on this clonotype: Just one base apart from a much larger clone, this may be a read error. The V call is TRBV4-3, the J call TRBJ2-3; D gene unclear. The CDR3 is 14 residues long. In germline, CDR1 is LGHNA, CDR2 YSLEER. The CDR3 loop reads CTSSQDSRTDTQYF. CDR3 nucleotide sequence: TGCACCAGCAGCCAAGATTCCCGCACAGATACGCAGTATTTT.

This clonotype was detected many times. The chain links TRBV29-1 to TRBJ2-1, with D maybe TRBD2 (6 bases). Germline loops: CDR1 SQVTM, CDR2 ANQGSEA. This CDR3 contains 12 residues. V lost 5 bases to trimming and J lost 6 bases, with 11 bases between them. CDR3 coding DNA: TGCAGCGTTCAAGTTAGCGGCAATGAGCAGTTCTTC. It translates to CSVQVSGNEQFF.

At least ten counts were recorded for this clonotype. V is TRBV19 and J is TRBJ1-3, with 8 bases matching TRBD1. The CDR3 spans 13 residues. Germline V gene data show CDR1 as LNHDA and CDR2 as SQIVND (reference sequence). The V and J ends lost 9 bases and 4 bases, in that order; junction bases with no gene match: 5. The CDR3 DNA follows: TGTGCCAGCCACCGGGACAGGGGAAACACCATATATTTT. It translates to CASHRDRGNTIYF.

In this sample, this clonotype turned up many times. This chain connects TRBV12-3 or TRBV12-4 to TRBJ1-2; unclear D gene. V lost 1 base, J lost 2 bases, and 8 bases lay in between. The CDR3 covers 14 residues. The CDR3 nucleotides are TGTGCCAGCAGTTTAGATCGGTGGAACTATGGCTACACCTTC. Its protein is CASSLDRWNYGYTF.

This chain connects TRBV28 to TRBJ2-3; no clear D. Germline V gene sequence: CDR1 MDHEN, CDR2 SYDVKM. Trimming cost V 6 bases and J 0 bases, with 13 bases left between them. The CDR3 sequence is 15 residues long. CDR3 nucleotide sequence: TGTGCCAGCAGCTCACCCCGCGATAGCACAGATACGCAGTATTTT. Translating gives CASSSPRDSTDTQYF.

Regarding this clonotype: This clone may be a read error of a much larger clone one base away. This chain links TRBV20-1 with TRBJ1-5; TRBD1 aligns across 7 bases. Looked up from germline, CDR1 is DFQATT and CDR2 is SNEGSKA (reference sequence). The CDR3 contains 15 residues. CDR3 region: CSARSHRTGNQTQHF. The CDR3 coding sequence is TGCAGTGCTCGAAGCCATAGGACAGGCAATCAGACCCAGCATTTT.